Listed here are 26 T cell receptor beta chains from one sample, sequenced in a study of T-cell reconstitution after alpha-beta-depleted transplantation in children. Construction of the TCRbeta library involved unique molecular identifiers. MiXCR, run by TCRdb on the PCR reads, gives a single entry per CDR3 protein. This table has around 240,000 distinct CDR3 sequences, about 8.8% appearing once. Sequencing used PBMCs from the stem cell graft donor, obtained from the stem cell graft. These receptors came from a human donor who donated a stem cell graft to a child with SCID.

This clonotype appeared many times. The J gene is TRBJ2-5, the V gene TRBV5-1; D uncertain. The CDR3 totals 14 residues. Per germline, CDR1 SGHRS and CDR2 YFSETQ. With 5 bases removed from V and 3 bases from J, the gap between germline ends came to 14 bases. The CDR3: CASSSGRSEETQYF. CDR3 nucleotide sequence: TGCGCCAGCAGTTCCGGGCGATCGGAAGAGACCCAGTACTTC.

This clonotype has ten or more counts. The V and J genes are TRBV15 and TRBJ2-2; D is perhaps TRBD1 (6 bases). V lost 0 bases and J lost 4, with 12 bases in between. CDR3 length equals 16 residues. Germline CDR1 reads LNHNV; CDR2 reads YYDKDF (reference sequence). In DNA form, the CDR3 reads TGTGCCACCAGCAGAGAAGGGGGTTTCCTCACCGGGGAGCTGTTTTTT. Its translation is CATSREGGFLTGELFF.

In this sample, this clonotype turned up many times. As DNA, the CDR3 is TGTGCCAGCAGTCCCCGACAGGCGATGAACACTGAAGCTTTCTTT. This gives the protein CASSPRQAMNTEAFF. The chain has TRBV12-3 or TRBV12-4 and TRBJ1-1, with D tentatively TRBD1 (6 bases). The CDR3 covers 15 residues. Trimming shortened V by 5 bases and J by 0 bases, and 13 bases separated the two germline ends.

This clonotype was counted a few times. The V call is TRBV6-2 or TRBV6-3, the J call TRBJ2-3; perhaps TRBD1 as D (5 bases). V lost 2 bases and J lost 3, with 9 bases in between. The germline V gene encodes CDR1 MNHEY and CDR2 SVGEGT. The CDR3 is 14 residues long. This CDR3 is CASSYGRDTDTQYF. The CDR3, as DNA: TGTGCCAGCAGTTACGGCAGGGATACAGATACGCAGTATTTT.

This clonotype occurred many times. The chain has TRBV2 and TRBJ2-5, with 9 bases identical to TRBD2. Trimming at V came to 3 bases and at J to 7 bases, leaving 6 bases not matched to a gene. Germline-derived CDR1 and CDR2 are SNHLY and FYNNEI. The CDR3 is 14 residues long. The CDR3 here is CASSETSGMGTQYF. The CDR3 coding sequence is TGTGCCAGCAGTGAGACTAGCGGCATGGGGACCCAGTACTTC.

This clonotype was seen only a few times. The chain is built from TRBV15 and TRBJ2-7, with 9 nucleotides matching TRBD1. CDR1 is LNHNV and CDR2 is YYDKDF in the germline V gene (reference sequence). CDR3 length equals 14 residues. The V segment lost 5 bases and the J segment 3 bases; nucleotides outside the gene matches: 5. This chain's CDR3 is CATSGGTGIYEQYF. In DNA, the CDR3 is TGTGCCACCAGCGGCGGGACAGGGATCTACGAGCAGTACTTC.

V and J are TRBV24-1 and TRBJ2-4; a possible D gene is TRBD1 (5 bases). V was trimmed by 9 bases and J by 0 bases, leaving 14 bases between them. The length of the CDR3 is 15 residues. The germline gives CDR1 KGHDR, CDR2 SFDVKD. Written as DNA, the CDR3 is TGTGCCACCCGACACCCCAGGGCAGCCAAAAACATTCAGTACTTC. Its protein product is CATRHPRAAKNIQYF.

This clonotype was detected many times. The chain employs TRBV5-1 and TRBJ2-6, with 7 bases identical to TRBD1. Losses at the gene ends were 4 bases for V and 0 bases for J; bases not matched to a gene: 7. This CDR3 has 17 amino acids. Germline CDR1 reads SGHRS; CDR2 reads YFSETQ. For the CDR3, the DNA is TGCGCCAGCAGCAGCCGGGACAGTCCCTCTGGGGCCAACGTCCTGACTTTC. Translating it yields CASSSRDSPSGANVLTF.

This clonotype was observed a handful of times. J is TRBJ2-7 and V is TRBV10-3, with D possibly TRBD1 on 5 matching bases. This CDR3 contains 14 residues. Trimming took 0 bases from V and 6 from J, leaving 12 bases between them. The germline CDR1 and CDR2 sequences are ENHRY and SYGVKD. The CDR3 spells CAISESGQGGEQYF. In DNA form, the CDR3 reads TGTGCCATCAGTGAGTCGGGGCAGGGCGGCGAGCAGTACTTC.

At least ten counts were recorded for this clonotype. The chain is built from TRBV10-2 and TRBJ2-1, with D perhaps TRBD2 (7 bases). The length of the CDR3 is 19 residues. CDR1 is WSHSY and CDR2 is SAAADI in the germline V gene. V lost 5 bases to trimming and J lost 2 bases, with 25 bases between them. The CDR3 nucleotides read TGCGCCAGCAGTTTTGGGGCGGGGGCCGAGGAATTAACCTACAATGAGCAGTTCTTC. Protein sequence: CASSFGAGAEELTYNEQFF.

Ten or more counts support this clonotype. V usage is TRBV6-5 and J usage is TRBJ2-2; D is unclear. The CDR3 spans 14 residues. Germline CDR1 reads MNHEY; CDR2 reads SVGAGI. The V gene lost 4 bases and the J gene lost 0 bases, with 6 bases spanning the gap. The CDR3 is CASSSNPNTGELFF. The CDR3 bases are TGTGCCAGCAGTTCAAACCCGAACACCGGGGAGCTGTTTTTT.

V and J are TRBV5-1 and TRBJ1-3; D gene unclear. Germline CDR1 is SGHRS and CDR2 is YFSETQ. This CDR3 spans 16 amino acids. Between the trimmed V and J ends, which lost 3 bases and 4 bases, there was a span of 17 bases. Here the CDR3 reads CASSWGVGLFGNTIYF. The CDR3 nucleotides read TGCGCCAGCAGCTGGGGTGTAGGTCTCTTCGGAAACACCATATATTTT.

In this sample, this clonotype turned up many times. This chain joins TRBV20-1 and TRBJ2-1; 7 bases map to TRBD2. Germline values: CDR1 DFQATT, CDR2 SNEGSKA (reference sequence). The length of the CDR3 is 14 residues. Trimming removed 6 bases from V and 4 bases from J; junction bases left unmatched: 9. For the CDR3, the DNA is TGCAGTGCCGAGAGCGGGGCGCGTTACAATGAGCAGTTCTTC. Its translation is CSAESGARYNEQFF.

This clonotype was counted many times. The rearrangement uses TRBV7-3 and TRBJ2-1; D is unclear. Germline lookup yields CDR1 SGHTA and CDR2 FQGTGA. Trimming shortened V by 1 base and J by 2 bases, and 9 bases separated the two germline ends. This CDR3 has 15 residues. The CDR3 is CASSLIAGAYNEQFF. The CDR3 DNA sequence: TGTGCCAGCAGCTTAATAGCAGGTGCCTACAATGAGCAGTTCTTC.

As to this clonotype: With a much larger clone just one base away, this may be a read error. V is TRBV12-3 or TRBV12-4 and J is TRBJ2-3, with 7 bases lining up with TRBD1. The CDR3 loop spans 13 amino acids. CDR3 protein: CACSLRRGDTQYF. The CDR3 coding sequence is TGTGCCTGCAGTTTACGCAGGGGGGATACGCAGTATTTT.

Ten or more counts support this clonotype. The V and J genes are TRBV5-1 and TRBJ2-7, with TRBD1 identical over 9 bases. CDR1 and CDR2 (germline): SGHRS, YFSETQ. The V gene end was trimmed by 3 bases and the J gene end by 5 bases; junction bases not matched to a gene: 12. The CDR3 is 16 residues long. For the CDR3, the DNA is TGCGCCAGCAGCTCCACCGGGACAGGGCGCTTGGACGAGCAGTACTTC. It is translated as CASSSTGTGRLDEQYF.

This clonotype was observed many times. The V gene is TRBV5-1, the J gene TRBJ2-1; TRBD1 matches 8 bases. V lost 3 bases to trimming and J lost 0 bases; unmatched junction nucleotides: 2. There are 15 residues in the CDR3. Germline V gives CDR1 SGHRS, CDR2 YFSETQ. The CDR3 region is CASSSQGGSYNEQFF. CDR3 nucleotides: TGCGCCAGCAGCTCACAGGGGGGCTCCTACAATGAGCAGTTCTTC. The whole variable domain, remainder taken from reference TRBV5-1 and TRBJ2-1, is KAGVTQTPRYLIKTRGQQVTLSCSPISGHRSVSWYQQTPGQGLQFLFEYFSETQRNKGNFPGRFSGRQFSNSRSEMNVSTLELGDSALYLCASSSQGGSYNEQFFGPGTRLTVL.

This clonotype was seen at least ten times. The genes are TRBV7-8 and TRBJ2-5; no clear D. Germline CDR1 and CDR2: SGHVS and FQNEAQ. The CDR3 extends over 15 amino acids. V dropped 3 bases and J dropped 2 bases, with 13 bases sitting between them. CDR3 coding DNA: TGTGCCAGCAGCTTCCTCTCTGGGATTCAAGAGACCCAGTACTTC. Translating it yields CASSFLSGIQETQYF.

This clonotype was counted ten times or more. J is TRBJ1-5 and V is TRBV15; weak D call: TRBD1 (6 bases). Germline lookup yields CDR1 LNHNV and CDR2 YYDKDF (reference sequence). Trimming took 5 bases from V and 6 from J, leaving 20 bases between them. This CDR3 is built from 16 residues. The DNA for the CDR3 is TGTGCCACCAGCCTGGGACATACCATAGCCGGTCAGCCCCAGCATTTT. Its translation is CATSLGHTIAGQPQHF.

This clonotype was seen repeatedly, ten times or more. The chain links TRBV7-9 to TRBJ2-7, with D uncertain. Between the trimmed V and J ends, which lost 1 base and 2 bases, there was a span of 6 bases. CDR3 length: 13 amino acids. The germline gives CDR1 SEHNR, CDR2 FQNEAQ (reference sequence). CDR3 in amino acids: CASSLGYPYEQYF. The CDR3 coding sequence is TGTGCCAGCAGCTTAGGATACCCCTACGAGCAGTACTTC.

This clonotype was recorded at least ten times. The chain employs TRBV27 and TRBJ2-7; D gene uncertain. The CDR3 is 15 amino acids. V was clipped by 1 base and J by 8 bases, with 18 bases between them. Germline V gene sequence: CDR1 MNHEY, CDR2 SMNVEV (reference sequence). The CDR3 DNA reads TGTGCCAGCAGTTTATACCCGGCCGGTTTTGCGCAGCAGTACTTC. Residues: CASSLYPAGFAQQYF.

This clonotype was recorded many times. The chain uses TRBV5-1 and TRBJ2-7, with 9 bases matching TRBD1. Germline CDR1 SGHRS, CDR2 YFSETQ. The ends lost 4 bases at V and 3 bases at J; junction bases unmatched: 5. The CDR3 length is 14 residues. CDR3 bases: TGCGCCAGCAGCAGAACGACAGGGGGCTACGAGCAGTACTTC. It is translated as CASSRTTGGYEQYF.

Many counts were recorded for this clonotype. The CDR3 is CATSRGIVPEKLFF. As DNA, the CDR3 is TGTGCCACCAGCAGAGGGATTGTACCTGAAAAACTGTTTTTT. The chain carries TRBV15 and TRBJ1-4; D uncertain. Germline CDR1 and CDR2: LNHNV and YYDKDF (reference sequence). Trimming removed 1 base at V and 7 bases at J, with 10 bases between. The CDR3 runs to 14 residues.

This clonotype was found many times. The CDR3 region has the DNA TGTGCCAGCAGCTTGGTCCGATTTGACACTGAAGCTTTCTTT. Translation gives CASSLVRFDTEAFF. The chain is built from TRBV7-2 and TRBJ1-1; D call uncertain. The CDR3 consists of 14 residues. Germline CDR1 SGHTA, CDR2 FQGNSA. Trimming took 3 bases from V and 3 from J, leaving 11 bases between them.

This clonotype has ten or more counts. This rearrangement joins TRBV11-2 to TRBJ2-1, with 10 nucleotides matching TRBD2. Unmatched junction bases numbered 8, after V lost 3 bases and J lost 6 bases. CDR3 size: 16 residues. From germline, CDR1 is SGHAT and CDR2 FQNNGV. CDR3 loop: CASSFGEGLAANEQFF. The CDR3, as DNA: TGTGCCAGCAGCTTCGGAGAAGGACTAGCGGCCAATGAGCAGTTCTTC.

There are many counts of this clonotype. CDR3 coding DNA: TGTGCCAGCAGCGTAGCGCACCGGTCCACTAGCTTCAATGAGCAGTTCTTC. Translated: CASSVAHRSTSFNEQFF. The gene calls are TRBV9 and TRBJ2-1, with a tentative D call TRBD2 (6 bases). CDR1 is SGDLS and CDR2 is YYNGEE in the germline V gene. V lost 0 bases and J lost 6, with 19 bases in between. The CDR3 is 17 residues long.